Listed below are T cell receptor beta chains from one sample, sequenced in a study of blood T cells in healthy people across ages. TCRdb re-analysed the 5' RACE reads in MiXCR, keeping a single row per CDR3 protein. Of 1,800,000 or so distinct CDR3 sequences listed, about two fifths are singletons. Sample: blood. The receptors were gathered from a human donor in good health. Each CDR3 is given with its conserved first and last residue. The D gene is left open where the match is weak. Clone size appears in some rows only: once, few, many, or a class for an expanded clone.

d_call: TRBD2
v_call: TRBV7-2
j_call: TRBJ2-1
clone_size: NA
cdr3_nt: TGTGCCAGCAGCTTAGCCAGCGGGGGGCCCCAAGAGACCCAGTTCTTC
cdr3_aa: CASSLASGGPQETQFF

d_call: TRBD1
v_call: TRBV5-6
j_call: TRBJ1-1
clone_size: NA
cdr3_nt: TGTGCCAGCAGCTTGGGGGTCCGGGACAGGGACGGTTACACTGAAGCTTTCTTT
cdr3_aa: CASSLGVRDRDGYTEAFF

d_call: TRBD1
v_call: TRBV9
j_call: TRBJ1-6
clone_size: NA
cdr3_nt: TGTGCCAGCAGCGTAGGTGGGACAGGCAATTCACCCCTCCACTTT
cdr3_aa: CASSVGGTGNSPLHF

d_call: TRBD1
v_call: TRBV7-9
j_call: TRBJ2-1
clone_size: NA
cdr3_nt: TGTGCCAGCAGGTACCCCGGGACAGTCTACAATGAGCAGTTCTTC
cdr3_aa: CASRYPGTVYNEQFF

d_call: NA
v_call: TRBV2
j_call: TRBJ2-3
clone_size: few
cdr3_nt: TGTGCCAGCAATCCGGGGGGCACAGATACGCAGTATTTT
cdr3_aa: CASNPGGTDTQYF

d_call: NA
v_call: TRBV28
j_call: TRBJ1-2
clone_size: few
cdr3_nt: TGTGCCAGCAGTTTGGGGGGGGCGTGGTATGGCTACACCTTC
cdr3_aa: CASSLGGAWYGYTF

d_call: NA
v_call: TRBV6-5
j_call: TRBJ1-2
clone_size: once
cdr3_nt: TGTGCCAGCAGTTATGGGGGAAACGACTATGGCTACACCTTC
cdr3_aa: CASSYGGNDYGYTF

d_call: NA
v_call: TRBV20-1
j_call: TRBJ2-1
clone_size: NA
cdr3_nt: TGCAGTGCTACAAGACCAAACCCTAGCGTGACCAATGAGCAGTTCTTC
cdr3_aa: CSATRPNPSVTNEQFF

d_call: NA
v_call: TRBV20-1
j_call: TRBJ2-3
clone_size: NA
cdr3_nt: TGCAGTGCGTCACAGCCAGATACGCAGTATTTT
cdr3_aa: CSASQPDTQYF

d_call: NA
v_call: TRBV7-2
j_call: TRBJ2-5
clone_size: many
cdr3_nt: TGTGCCAGCAGCTTACGTTGGGCTAAACGGGACGGACTAGAGACCCAGTACTTC
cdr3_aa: CASSLRWAKRDGLETQYF

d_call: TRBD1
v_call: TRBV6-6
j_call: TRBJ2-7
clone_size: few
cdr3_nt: TGTGCCAGCAGTTACGGTCACGACAGGGACGAGCAGTACTTC
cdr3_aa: CASSYGHDRDEQYF

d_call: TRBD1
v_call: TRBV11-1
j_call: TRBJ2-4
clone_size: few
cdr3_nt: TGTGCCAGCAGCTACCGGGACAGGGAAGAAAACATTCAGTACTTC
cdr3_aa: CASSYRDREENIQYF

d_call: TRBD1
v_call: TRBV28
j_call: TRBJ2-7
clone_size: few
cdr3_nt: TGTGCCAGCAGTCCCCCTCCGGGACAGGGTTCCTACGAGCAGTACTTC
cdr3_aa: CASSPPPGQGSYEQYF

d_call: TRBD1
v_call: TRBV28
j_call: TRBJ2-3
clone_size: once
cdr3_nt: TGTGCCTCCCGAGGGGGCCTCGCGATTTCCACAGATACGCAGTATTTT
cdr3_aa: CASRGGLAISTDTQYF

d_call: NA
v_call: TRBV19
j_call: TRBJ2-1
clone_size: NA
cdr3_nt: TGTGCCACAAAACAGGGAGACTTGATCGGGAATGAGCAGTTCTTC
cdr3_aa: CATKQGDLIGNEQFF

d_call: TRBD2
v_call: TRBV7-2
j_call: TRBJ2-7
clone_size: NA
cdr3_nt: TGTGCCAGCAGCGCGACTAGCGGTTTCTACGAGCAGTACTTC
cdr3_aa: CASSATSGFYEQYF

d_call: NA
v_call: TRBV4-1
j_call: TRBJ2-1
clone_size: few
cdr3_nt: TGCGCCAGCAGCCCGGGCCCTATAGACAATGAGCAGTTCTTC
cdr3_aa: CASSPGPIDNEQFF

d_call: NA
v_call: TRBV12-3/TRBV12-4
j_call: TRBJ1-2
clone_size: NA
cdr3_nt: TGTGCCAGCAGCAACGACAGACATGGCTACACCTTC
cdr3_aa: CASSNDRHGYTF

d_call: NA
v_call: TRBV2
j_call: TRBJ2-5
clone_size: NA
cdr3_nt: TGTGCCAGCAGAGAAAGGAGGGGTGGCAGGGAGACCCAGTACTTC
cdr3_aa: CASRERRGGRETQYF

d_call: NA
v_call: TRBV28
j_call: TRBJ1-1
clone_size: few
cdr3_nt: TGTGCCAGCAGTTCGGGACCGCGGGGGATCTTT
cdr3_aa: CASSSGPRGIF

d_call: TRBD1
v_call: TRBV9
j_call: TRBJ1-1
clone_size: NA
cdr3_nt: TGTGCCAGCAGCGACACAGGGGCGAACACTGAAGCTTTCTTT
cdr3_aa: CASSDTGANTEAFF

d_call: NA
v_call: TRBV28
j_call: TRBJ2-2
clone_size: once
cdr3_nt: TGTGCCAGCAGTTCGATAGGGAAGAGAACCGGGGAGCTGTTTTTT
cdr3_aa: CASSSIGKRTGELFF

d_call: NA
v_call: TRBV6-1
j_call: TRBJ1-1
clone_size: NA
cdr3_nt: TGTGCCAGCAAGCGCCGGGACACGATGAACACTGAAGCTTTCTTT
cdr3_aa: CASKRRDTMNTEAFF

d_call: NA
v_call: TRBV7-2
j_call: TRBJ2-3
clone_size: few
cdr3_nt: TGTGCCAGCAGCTTGAATACGCAGTATTTT
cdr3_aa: CASSLNTQYF

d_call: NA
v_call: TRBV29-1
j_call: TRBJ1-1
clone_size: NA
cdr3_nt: TGCAGCGTTGGCCTCCAGGCGAACACTGAAGCTTTCTTT
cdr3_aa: CSVGLQANTEAFF

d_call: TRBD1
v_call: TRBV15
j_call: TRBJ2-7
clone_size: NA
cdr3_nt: TGTCCCACCAGCAGAGATCTAGGGACAGGGGTCGAGCAGTACTTC
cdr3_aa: CPTSRDLGTGVEQYF

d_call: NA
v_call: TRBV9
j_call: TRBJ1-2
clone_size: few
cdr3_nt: TGTGCCAGCAGCGTAGATCAGGGAGGTGGCTACACCTTC
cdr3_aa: CASSVDQGGGYTF

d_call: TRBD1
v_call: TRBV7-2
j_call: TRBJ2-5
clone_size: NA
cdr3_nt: TGTGCCAGCACAAATCCGGGACAGGTACAAGAGACCCAGTACTTC
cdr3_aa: CASTNPGQVQETQYF

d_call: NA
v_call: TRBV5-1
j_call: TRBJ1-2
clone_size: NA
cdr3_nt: TGCGCCAGCAGCAACACTGGACAGTATGGCTACACCTTC
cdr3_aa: CASSNTGQYGYTF

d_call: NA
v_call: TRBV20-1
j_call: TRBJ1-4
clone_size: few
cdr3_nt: TGCAGTGCTAGAAGTGCAACTAATGAAAAACTGTTTTTT
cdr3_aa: CSARSATNEKLFF

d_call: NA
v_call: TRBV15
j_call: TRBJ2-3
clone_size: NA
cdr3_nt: TGTGCCACCAGCAGAGATCTCTACACAGATACGCAGTATTTT
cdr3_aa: CATSRDLYTDTQYF

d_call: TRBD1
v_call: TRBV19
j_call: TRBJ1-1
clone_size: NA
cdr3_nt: TGTGCCAGTACCCGCGCCGACAGGGCTGGGGAAGCTTTCTTT
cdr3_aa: CASTRADRAGEAFF

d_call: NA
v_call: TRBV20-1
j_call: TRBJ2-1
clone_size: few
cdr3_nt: TGCAGTGCCACAAGGGACGGTGAGCTAAAAGAGACCCAGTTCTTC
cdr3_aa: CSATRDGELKETQFF

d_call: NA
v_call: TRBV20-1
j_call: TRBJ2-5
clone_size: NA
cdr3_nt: TGCAGTGCTAGAGGGCTAGCGTCGGTAGAGACCCAGTACTTC
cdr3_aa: CSARGLASVETQYF

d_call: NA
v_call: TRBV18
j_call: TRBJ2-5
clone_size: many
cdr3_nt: TGTGCCAGCAGCCCCTCGGCGCAAGAGACCCAGTACTTC
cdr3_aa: CASSPSAQETQYF

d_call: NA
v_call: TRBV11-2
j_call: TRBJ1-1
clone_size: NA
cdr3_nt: TGTGCCAGCAGACCTCTATCGGAAGCTTTCTTT
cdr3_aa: CASRPLSEAFF

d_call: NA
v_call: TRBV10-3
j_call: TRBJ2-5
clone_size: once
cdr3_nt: TGTGCCATCAGTGAGGTACAAGAGACCCAGTACTTC
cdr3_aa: CAISEVQETQYF

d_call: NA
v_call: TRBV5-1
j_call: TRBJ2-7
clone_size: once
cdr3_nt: TGCGCCAGCAGCGCCGAATCCAGGCCCTACGAGCAGTACTTC
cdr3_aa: CASSAESRPYEQYF

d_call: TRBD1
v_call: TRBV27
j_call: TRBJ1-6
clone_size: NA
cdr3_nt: TGTGCCAGCAGCCCCAGACAGGGCTTGGATTCACCCCTCCACTTT
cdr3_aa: CASSPRQGLDSPLHF

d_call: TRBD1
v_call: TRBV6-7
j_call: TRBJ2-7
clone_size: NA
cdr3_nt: TGTGCCAGCATTACCAGGGGGTACGAGCAGTACTTC
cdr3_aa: CASITRGYEQYF

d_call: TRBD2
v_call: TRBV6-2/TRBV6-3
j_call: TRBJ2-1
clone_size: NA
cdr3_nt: TGTGCCAGCATCAACGCGGGGGGGCTCTACAATGAGCAGTTCTTC
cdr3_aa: CASINAGGLYNEQFF

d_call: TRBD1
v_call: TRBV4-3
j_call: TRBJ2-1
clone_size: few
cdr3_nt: TGCGCCAGCAGCCGCTTGACAGGGGGCTCAATGATAGGCGGCTACAATGAGCAGTTCTTC
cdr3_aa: CASSRLTGGSMIGGYNEQFF

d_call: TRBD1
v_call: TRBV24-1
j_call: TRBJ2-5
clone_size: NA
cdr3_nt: TGTGCCACCAGTGATTTGAGCAGGGGGCCTGAGACCCAGTACTTC
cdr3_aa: CATSDLSRGPETQYF

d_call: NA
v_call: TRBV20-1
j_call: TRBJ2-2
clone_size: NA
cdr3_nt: TGCAGTGCTACCCCCTTGGGGGACTTCTACACCGGGGAGCTGTTTTTT
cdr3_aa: CSATPLGDFYTGELFF

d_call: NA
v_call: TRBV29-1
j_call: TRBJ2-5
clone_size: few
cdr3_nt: TGCAGTCACTCAGGGGGGAGAGAGACCCAGTACTTC
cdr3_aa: CSHSGGRETQYF

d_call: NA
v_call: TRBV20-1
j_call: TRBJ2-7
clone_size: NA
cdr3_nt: TGCAGTGTCTCGGACAGAGCCTACGAGCAGTACTTC
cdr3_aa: CSVSDRAYEQYF

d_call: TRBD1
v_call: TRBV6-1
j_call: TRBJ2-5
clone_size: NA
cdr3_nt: TGTGTCCCGAGACAGGGGCTGAAGACAGGACCCTACGGGCAGTACTTC
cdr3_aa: CVPRQGLKTGPYGQYF

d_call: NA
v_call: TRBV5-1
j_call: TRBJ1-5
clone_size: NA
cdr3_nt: TGCGCCAGCAGCTTGTTCGGTGAAAGCAATCAGCCCCAGCATTTT
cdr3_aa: CASSLFGESNQPQHF

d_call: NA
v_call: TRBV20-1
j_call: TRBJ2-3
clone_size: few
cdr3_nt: TGCAGTGCAAAACCCCTAACCGGGACCCTCAACACAGATACGCAGTATTTT
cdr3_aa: CSAKPLTGTLNTDTQYF

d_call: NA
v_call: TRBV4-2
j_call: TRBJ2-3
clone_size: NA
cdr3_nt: TGTGCCAGCAGCCAAGTTGAGGGGCGGGACACAGATACGCAGTATTTT
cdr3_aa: CASSQVEGRDTDTQYF

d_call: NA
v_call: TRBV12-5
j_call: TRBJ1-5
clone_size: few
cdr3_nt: TGTGCTAGTGGCCCTCTGGCAGGGGTTAACAATCAGCCCCAGCATTTT
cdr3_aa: CASGPLAGVNNQPQHF

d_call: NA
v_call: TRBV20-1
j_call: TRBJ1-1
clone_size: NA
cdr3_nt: TGCGTAATCCAGGAGCACATGAACACTGAAGCTTTCTTT
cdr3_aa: CVIQEHMNTEAFF

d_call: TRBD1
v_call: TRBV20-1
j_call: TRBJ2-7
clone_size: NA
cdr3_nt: TGCAGTGCTAAATCGGTGACCCGGGACAGGGGCAAATACGAGCAGTACTTC
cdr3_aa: CSAKSVTRDRGKYEQYF

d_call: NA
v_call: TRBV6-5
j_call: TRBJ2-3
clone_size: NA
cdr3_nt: TGTGCCAGCAGGACAAAGGGCGGCACAGATACGCAGTATTTT
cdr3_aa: CASRTKGGTDTQYF

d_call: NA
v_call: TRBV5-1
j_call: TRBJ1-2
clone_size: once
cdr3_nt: TGCGCCAGCAGCTTAACAGGGAACGTTGATGGCTACACCTTC
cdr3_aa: CASSLTGNVDGYTF